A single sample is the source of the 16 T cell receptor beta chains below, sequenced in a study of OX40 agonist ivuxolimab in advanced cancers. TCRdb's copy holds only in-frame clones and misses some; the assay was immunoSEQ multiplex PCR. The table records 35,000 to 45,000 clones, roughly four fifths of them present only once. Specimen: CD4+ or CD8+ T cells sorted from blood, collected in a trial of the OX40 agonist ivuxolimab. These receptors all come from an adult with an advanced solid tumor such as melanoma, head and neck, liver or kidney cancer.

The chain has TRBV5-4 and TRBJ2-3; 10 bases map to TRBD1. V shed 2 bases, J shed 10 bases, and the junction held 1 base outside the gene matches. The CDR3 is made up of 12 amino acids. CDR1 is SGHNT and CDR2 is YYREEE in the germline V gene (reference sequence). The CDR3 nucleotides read TGTGCCAGCAGCTTAGGGACAGGGGCGCAGTATTTT. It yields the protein CASSLGTGAQYF.

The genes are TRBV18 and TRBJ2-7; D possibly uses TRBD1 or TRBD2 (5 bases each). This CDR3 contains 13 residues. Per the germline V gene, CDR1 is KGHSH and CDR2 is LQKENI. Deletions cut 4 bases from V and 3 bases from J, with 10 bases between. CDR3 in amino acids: CASSLGRVYEQYF. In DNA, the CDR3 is TGTGCCAGCTCACTGGGACGGGTCTACGAGCAGTACTTC.

CDR3 bases: TGTGCCAGTAGTTCAATCACCGGGACAGGGATGGAGACCCAGTACTTC. It translates to CASSSITGTGMETQYF. The V and J genes are TRBV19 and TRBJ2-5, with 9 bases aligning to TRBD1. This CDR3 has 16 residues. The germline V gene has CDR1 LNHDA and CDR2 SQIVND (reference sequence). The J segment lost 5 bases and the V segment lost 5 bases, leaving 12 bases of the junction unmatched.

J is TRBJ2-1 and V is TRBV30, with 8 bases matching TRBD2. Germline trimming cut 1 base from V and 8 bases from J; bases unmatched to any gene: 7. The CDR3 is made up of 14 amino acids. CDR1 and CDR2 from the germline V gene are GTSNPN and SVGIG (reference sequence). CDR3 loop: CAWSGRLASDEQFF. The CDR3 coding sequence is TGTGCCTGGAGTGGTCGACTAGCGTCCGATGAGCAGTTCTTC.

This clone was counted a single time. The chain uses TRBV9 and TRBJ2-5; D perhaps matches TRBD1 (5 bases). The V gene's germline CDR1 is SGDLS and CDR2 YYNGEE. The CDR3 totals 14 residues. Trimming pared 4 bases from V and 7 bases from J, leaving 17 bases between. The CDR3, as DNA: TGTGCCAGCAGCCCCGAACCCGAAAGGGGGACCCAGTACTTC. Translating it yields CASSPEPERGTQYF.

DNA of the CDR3: TGTGCCAGCAGTTTTCTAGCAGGGGAGCAGTACTTC. This codes for CASSFLAGEQYF. The rearrangement joins TRBV27 to TRBJ2-7, with D perhaps matching TRBD1 or TRBD2 (5 bases each). Trimming removed 3 bases from V and 7 bases from J, with 10 bases in between. Germline lookup yields CDR1 MNHEY and CDR2 SMNVEV (reference sequence). The CDR3 runs 12 residues.

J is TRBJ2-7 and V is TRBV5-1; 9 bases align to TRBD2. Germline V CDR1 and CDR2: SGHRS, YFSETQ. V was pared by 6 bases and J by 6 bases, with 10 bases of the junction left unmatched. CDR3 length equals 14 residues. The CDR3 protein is CASKIGTSSTEQYF. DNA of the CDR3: TGCGCCAGCAAAATTGGGACTAGCAGTACCGAGCAGTACTTC.

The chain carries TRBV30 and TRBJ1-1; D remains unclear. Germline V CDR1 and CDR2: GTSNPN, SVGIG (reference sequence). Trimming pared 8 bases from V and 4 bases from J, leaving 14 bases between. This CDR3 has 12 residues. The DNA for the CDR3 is TGTGCCAAAACTCGAATGGGCACTGAAGCTTTCTTT. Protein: CAKTRMGTEAFF. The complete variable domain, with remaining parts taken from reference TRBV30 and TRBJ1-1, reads SQTIHQWPATLVQPVGSPLSLECTVEGTSNPNLYWYRQAAGRGLQLLFYSVGIGQISSEVPQNLSASRPQDRQFILSSKKLLLSDSGFYLCAKTRMGTEAFFGQGTRLTVV.

CDR3 nucleotide sequence: TGTGCCAGCAGCTTAGACAGGCACTACGAGCAGTACTTC. Residues: CASSLDRHYEQYF. The chain uses TRBV7-2 and TRBJ2-7; perhaps TRBD1 as D (5 bases). The germline V and J ends were trimmed by 1 base and 3 bases, with 7 bases remaining between them. Per germline, CDR1 SGHTA and CDR2 FQGNSA. CDR3 length: 13 residues. The whole variable domain, remainder taken from reference TRBV7-2 and TRBJ2-7, is GAGVSQSPSNKVTEKGKDVELRCDPISGHTALYWYRQSLGQGLEFLIYFQGNSAPDKSGLPSDRFSAERTGGSVSTLTIQRTQQEDSAVYLCASSLDRHYEQYFGPGTRLTVT.

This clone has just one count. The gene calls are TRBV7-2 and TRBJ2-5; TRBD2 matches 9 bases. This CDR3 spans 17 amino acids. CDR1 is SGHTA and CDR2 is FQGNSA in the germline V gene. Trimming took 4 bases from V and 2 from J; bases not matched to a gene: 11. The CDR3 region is CASSSPGAGGRQETQYF. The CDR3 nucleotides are TGTGCCAGCAGCTCCCCCGGAGCGGGAGGACGTCAAGAGACCCAGTACTTC.

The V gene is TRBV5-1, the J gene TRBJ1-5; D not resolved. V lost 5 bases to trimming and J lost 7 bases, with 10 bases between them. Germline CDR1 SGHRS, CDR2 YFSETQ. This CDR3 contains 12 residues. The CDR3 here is CASSSIRQPQHF. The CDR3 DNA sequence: TGCGCCAGCAGTTCTATTCGGCAGCCCCAGCATTTT.

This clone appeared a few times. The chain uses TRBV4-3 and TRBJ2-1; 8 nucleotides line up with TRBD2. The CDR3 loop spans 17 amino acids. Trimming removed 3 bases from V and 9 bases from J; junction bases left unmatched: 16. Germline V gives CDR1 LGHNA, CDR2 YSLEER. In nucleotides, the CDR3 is TGCGCCAGCAGCCAGATGGACTATGCGGGAGGTGGAAGTGAGCAGTTCTTC. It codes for CASSQMDYAGGGSEQFF.

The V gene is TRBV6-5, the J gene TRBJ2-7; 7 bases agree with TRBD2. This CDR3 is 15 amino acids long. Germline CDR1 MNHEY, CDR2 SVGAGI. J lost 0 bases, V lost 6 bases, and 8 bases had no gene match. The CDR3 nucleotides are TGTGCCAGCAGAAGGGACCGGGAGGCCTCCTACGAGCAGTACTTC. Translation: CASRRDREASYEQYF.

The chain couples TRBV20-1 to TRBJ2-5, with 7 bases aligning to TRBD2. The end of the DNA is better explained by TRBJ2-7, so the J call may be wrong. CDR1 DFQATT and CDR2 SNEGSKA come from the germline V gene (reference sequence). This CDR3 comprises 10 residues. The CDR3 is CSAAGDEQYF. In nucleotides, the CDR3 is TGCAGTGCCGCGGGGGACGAGCAGTACTTC.

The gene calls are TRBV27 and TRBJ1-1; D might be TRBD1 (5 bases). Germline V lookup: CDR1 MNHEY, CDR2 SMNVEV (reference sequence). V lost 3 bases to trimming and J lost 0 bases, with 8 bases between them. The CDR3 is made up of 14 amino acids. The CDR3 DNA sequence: TGTGCCAGCAGTTTGGGGGGGATGAACACTGAAGCTTTCTTT. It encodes CASSLGGMNTEAFF.

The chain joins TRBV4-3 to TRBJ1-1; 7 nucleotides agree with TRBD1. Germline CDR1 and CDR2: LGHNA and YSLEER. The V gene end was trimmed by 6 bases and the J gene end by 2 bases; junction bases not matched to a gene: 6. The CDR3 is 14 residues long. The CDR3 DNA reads TGCGCCAGCAGTCGGGACAGATCCAACACTGAAGCTTTCTTT. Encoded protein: CASSRDRSNTEAFF.